This TCR beta chain was identified in a study of blood T cell repertoires in COVID-19. Study context: Both acute and convalescent COVID-19 samples were obtained from the United States, Italy and Spain.

The CDR3 runs to 17 residues. J gave up 0 bases and V 4 bases, and 7 bases lay outside the gene matches. Germline V lookup: CDR1 SEHNR, CDR2 FQNEAQ (reference sequence). As handled by the study authors: Amplification from reference gene primers served as the basis for estimated nucleated cell counts. Profiled with immunoSEQ multiplex PCR; TCRdb holds only in-frame clones, not every one. From that table come the V and J calls and clone size; the DNA was used to work out D and trimming. Here the sample spans more than 15,000 clones, over 90% being singletons. Material for sequencing was peripheral blood. The clonotype was recovered from a woman aged 45 to 65 with active COVID-19. J is TRBJ2-3 and V is TRBV7-9; TRBD2 aligns across 10 bases. CDR3: CASSSVAGGRSTDTQYF. Written as DNA, the CDR3 is TGTGCCAGCAGCTCCGTAGCGGGGGGCCGGAGCACAGATACGCAGTATTTT.